What follows are 21 T cell receptor beta chains derived from one specimen sequenced in a study of identical twins. TCRdb ran MiXCR on the 5' RACE reads and lists one entry per CDR3 protein. The table lists 300,000 to 350,000 distinct CDR3 sequences, over 9% of them singletons. These same data were also listed under a study on yellow fever vaccine responses in identical twins.

Sequencing used CD8+ T cells sorted from blood. All receptors derive from a woman aged 18-35 years in good health.

The chain has TRBV29-1 and TRBJ2-1; 12 bases align to TRBD2. Germline V gene lookup returns CDR1 SQVTM and CDR2 ANQGSEA. The length of the CDR3 is 17 residues. Germline trimming cut 4 bases from V and 8 bases from J; bases unmatched to any gene: 15. This CDR3 reads CSVGPLGLAGRRHEQFF. In DNA form, the CDR3 reads TGCAGCGTTGGCCCTCTCGGACTAGCGGGAAGGAGACATGAGCAGTTCTTC.

The V and J genes are TRBV15 and TRBJ2-7; D is perhaps TRBD2 (6 bases). Deletions cut 5 bases from V and 2 bases from J, with 13 bases between. CDR3 size: 14 residues. Germline V gives CDR1 LNHNV, CDR2 YYDKDF (reference sequence). CDR3 sequence: CATSATGETYEQYF. The CDR3 DNA sequence: TGTGCCACCAGCGCCACGGGAGAAACCTACGAGCAGTACTTC.

The chain has TRBV11-2 and TRBJ2-1; 7 bases are shared with TRBD1. V lost 5 bases to trimming and J lost 7 bases; unmatched junction nucleotides: 8. This CDR3 has 14 amino acids. The germline gives CDR1 SGHAT, CDR2 FQNNGV. CDR3 sequence reads: CASSHGTANNEQFF. CDR3 bases: TGTGCCAGCAGCCACGGGACAGCAAATAATGAGCAGTTCTTC.

The gene calls are TRBV2 and TRBJ2-7, with 14 bases lining up with TRBD2. The CDR3 consists of 14 residues. Looked up from germline, CDR1 is SNHLY and CDR2 is FYNNEI. The trim removed 8 bases at V and 7 bases at J, leaving 7 bases unmatched. The CDR3 spells CASDGTSGSWEQYF. The CDR3 nucleotides read TGTGCCAGCGACGGGACTAGCGGGAGTTGGGAGCAGTACTTC.

V usage is TRBV6-2 or TRBV6-3 and J usage is TRBJ2-7; D might be TRBD1 (6 bases). The CDR3 length is 13 residues. CDR1 and CDR2 (germline): MNHEY, SVGEGT. Trimming removed 5 bases at V and 2 bases at J, with 10 bases between. CDR3 in amino acids: CASSVGQTYEQYV. The CDR3 DNA is TGTGCCAGCAGTGTGGGACAAACCTACGAGCAGTACGTC.

The table lists this clonotype with many counts. The V and J genes are TRBV24-1 and TRBJ2-3; 15 bases match TRBD2. V lost 1 base to trimming and J lost 2 bases; unmatched junction nucleotides: 6. This CDR3 is 19 amino acids long. Germline V gene sequence: CDR1 KGHDR, CDR2 SFDVKD. The CDR3 sequence: CATSDFGLAGGYSTDTQYF. The CDR3 DNA follows: TGTGCCACCAGTGATTTCGGACTAGCGGGAGGGTACTCCACAGATACGCAGTATTTT.

The gene calls are TRBV4-1 and TRBJ1-1; D is unresolved. Trimming left V 0 bases short and J 2 bases short, with 10 bases between. Germline assignment: CDR1 MGHRA and CDR2 YSYEKL. The length of the CDR3 is 15 residues. CDR3 loop: CASSQDTGINTEAFF. CDR3 coding DNA: TGCGCCAGCAGCCAAGACACCGGGATTAACACTGAAGCTTTCTTT.

The chain recombines TRBV5-1 with TRBJ2-2; D gene uncertain. This CDR3 spans 15 amino acids. V dropped 2 bases and J dropped 9 bases, with 17 bases sitting between them. CDR1 is SGHRS, CDR2 YFSETQ, per germline. As DNA, the CDR3 is TGCGCCAGCAGCTTCTACCGAGAGAGTAGCAGGGAGCTGTTTTTT. Translating gives CASSFYRESSRELFF.

This clonotype was detected only a few times. The chain recombines TRBV28 with TRBJ1-1; TRBD1 matches 9 bases. Germline CDR1 reads MDHEN; CDR2 reads SYDVKM. V was pared by 7 bases and J by 1 base, with 4 bases of the junction left unmatched. The CDR3 extends over 14 amino acids. The CDR3, as DNA: TGTGCCAGCATCCTACAGGGGGCGAACACTGAAGCTTTCTTT. As protein: CASILQGANTEAFF.

The chain carries TRBV20-1 and TRBJ2-7, with 9 bases matching TRBD1. CDR1 DFQATT and CDR2 SNEGSKA come from the germline V gene (reference sequence). The CDR3 is 13 amino acids. V dropped 3 bases and J dropped 5; count of bases not matched to a gene: 5. The CDR3: CSARGDRVHEQYF. The CDR3 DNA is TGCAGTGCTAGGGGGGACAGGGTCCACGAGCAGTACTTC.

A few counts support this clonotype. The rearrangement uses TRBV5-1 and TRBJ2-7; TRBD1 is a possible D gene (5 bases). This CDR3 has 14 residues. Germline V gives CDR1 SGHRS, CDR2 YFSETQ. V was trimmed by 4 bases and J by 2 bases, leaving 13 bases between them. CDR3 bases: TGCGCCAGCAGCAGCGAGACAGACCCCTACGAGCAGTACTTC. Amino acids: CASSSETDPYEQYF. Using reference TRBV5-1 and TRBJ2-7 for the parts outside the CDR3, the full variable domain is KAGVTQTPRYLIKTRGQQVTLSCSPISGHRSVSWYQQTPGQGLQFLFEYFSETQRNKGNFPGRFSGRQFSNSRSEMNVSTLELGDSALYLCASSSETDPYEQYFGPGTRLTVT.

By share, this clonotype counts as medium-sized. The chain has TRBV29-1 and TRBJ2-2; 7 bases align to TRBD2. The length of the CDR3 is 15 residues. CDR1 SQVTM and CDR2 ANQGSEA come from the germline V gene. V was clipped by 1 base and J by 3 bases; unmatched bases: 5. This CDR3 reads CSVEVREGDTGELFF. CDR3 sequence (DNA): TGCAGCGTTGAAGTAAGGGAGGGAGACACCGGGGAGCTGTTTTTT.

The chain uses TRBV27 and TRBJ2-1, with a possible D match to TRBD1 (6 bases). Looked up from germline, CDR1 is MNHEY and CDR2 is SMNVEV (reference sequence). CDR3 size: 17 residues. The V gene lost 4 bases and the J gene lost 3 bases, with 19 bases spanning the gap. DNA of the CDR3: TGTGCCAGCAGTTCAGACCCTGGGACACGCTTCTACAATGAGCAGTTCTTC. Amino acid sequence: CASSSDPGTRFYNEQFF.

The chain is built from TRBV13 and TRBJ2-7; 9 positions agree with TRBD2. The CDR3 runs to 15 residues. V lost 2 bases to trimming and J lost 6 bases; unmatched junction nucleotides: 8. Germline CDR1 reads PRHDT; CDR2 reads FYEKMQ (reference sequence). CDR3 nucleotides: TGTGCCAGCAGCTTAAGCGGGCTAGCGGGAACCGAGCAGTACTTC. Amino acid sequence: CASSLSGLAGTEQYF.

This clonotype was seen more than once but under ten times. The chain couples TRBV15 to TRBJ2-3, with D possibly being TRBD1 (6 bases). This CDR3 has 17 residues. Trimming cost V 0 bases and J 0 bases, with 13 bases left between them. The V gene's germline CDR1 is LNHNV and CDR2 YYDKDF (reference sequence). This CDR3 is CATSRDGTQLSTDTQYF. For the CDR3, the DNA is TGTGCCACCAGCAGAGATGGGACACAACTTAGCACAGATACGCAGTATTTT. Drawing the rest from reference TRBV15 and TRBJ2-3, the complete variable domain is DAMVIQNPRYQVTQFGKPVTLSCSQTLNHNVMYWYQQKSSQAPKLLFHYYDKDFNNEADTPDNFQSRRPNTSFCFLDIRSPGLGDTAMYLCATSRDGTQLSTDTQYFGPGTRLTVL.

In this sample, this clonotype turned up a few times. The J gene is TRBJ2-1, the V gene TRBV12-3 or TRBV12-4; unclear D gene. This CDR3 spans 13 amino acids. V lost 10 bases and J 3 bases, leaving 13 bases between the germline ends. This chain's CDR3 is CAIAQVLYNEQFF. CDR3 bases: TGTGCCATTGCTCAAGTCCTCTACAATGAGCAGTTCTTC.

This clonotype occurred a few times. This chain joins TRBV12-3 or TRBV12-4 and TRBJ2-5; D perhaps matches TRBD2 (6 bases). Trimming pared 7 bases from V and 1 base from J, leaving 16 bases between. CDR3 length equals 15 residues. DNA of the CDR3: TGTGCCAGCACCCCCTGCGGGGCGAGCCAAGAGACCCAGTACTTC. Translated, it gives CASTPCGASQETQYF.

The V gene is TRBV29-1, the J gene TRBJ2-5, with TRBD2 matching 7 bases. Germline loops: CDR1 SQVTM, CDR2 ANQGSEA. This CDR3 region has 13 residues. The V segment lost 3 bases and the J segment 2 bases; nucleotides outside the gene matches: 3. The CDR3 DNA reads TGCAGCGTTGACGGCGGGGGACAAGAGACCCAGTACTTC. As protein: CSVDGGGQETQYF.

The CDR3 DNA sequence: TGTGCCAGCGCGGGGACAGCTGGCACAGATACGCAGTATTTT. This encodes CASAGTAGTDTQYF. The chain combines TRBV6-1 with TRBJ2-3, with TRBD1 as a possible D gene (7 bases). CDR3 length: 14 residues. V was pared by 8 bases and J by 1 base, with 13 bases between. CDR1 and CDR2 from the germline V gene are MNHNS and SASEGT.

The V and J genes are TRBV19 and TRBJ2-1; TRBD2 agrees at 9 bases. Germline-derived CDR1 and CDR2 are LNHDA and SQIVND (reference sequence). The CDR3 is 14 residues long. V was clipped by 5 bases and J by 7 bases; unmatched bases: 6. The CDR3: CASSEAGGQNEQFF. DNA of the CDR3: TGTGCCAGTAGTGAGGCGGGGGGGCAAAATGAGCAGTTCTTC.

This clonotype was detected ten times or more. The rearrangement uses TRBV10-3 and TRBJ2-2; D perhaps matches TRBD1 (5 bases). The CDR3 covers 13 residues. Germline V gene lookup returns CDR1 ENHRY and CDR2 SYGVKD. Trimming shortened V by 8 bases and J by 3 bases, and 10 bases separated the two germline ends. This CDR3 reads CAIGTGDTGELFF. The CDR3 region has the DNA TGTGCCATCGGCACAGGCGACACCGGGGAGCTGTTTTTT.